The present entry profiles one T cell receptor (beta chain) with its context. The germline gene is not matched at one end of the junction; a read error may be the cause. This entry belongs to a study of tumor and adjacent non-tumor tissue in lung cancer. No cell sorting was done before RNA was extracted from the tissue. The normal lung tissue was taken more than 3 cm from the tumor edge. CDR1 WNHNN and CDR2 SYGVQD come from the germline V gene (reference sequence). CDR3 length: 13 amino acids. Three rounds of nested PCR, following a modified ARM-PCR protocol, produced the TCRbeta library. One entry per CDR3 protein, called by TCRdb with MiXCR from the multiplex PCR reads. The profile shows approximately 110,000 distinct CDR3 sequences, roughly three fifths of them singletons.

The chain recombines TRBV10-1 with TRBJ2-5; D ambiguous. The sequence came from a man between 60 and 75 years old with non-small cell lung cancer. The sample comprised distant non-tumor lung tissue. The CDR3 nucleotides read TGCGTCAGCAGTGGACGGCCCCAAGAGACCCAGTACTTC. This translates into CVSSGRPQETQYF.